This T cell receptor beta chain was retrieved from a study of Graves' ophthalmopathy and Graves' hyperthyroidism. Study findings and constraints: The study's model predicted ophthalmopathy progression at about 64% sensitivity and 72% to 75% specificity.

This clonotype was picked up many times. Antigen: not known. The authors diagnosed from clinical symptoms, serum thyroxine, TRAb, thyroid ultrasound and orbital computed tomography. Investigators amplified TCR beta CDR3 regions from RNA transcripts. HTBI primers served in a first-round RT-PCR, which a second-round multiplex PCR followed. Using its own MiXCR run on the multiplex PCR reads, TCRdb lists one record per CDR3 protein. The sample comprises about 1.1 million distinct CDR3 sequences, around a third of which are singletons, and more than 9.5% rests with the top ten. The CDR3 has 12 residues. Trimming took off 1 base at V and 6 bases at J, with 6 bases between the two ends. Germline V gene data show CDR1 as SGHTA and CDR2 as FQGNSA.

The sequence came from an adult man with Graves' hyperthyroidism. V gene TRBV7-2 combines with J gene TRBJ2-5; D is ambiguous. Sequenced material: peripheral blood or thyroid tissue (not recorded which). This CDR3 is CASSLGSKTQYF. In DNA, the CDR3 is TGTGCCAGCAGCTTAGGGTCGAAGACCCAGTACTTC.